This entry lists 20 T cell receptor beta chains sequenced from one sample in a study of T cell repertoires in cytomegalovirus infection. Via MiXCR, TCRdb re-called the reads, giving one row per CDR3 protein. Here the sample spans around 81,000 distinct CDR3 sequences, roughly 40% being singletons. Their antigens are not known. Material: CD8+ T cells from cultured PBMCs, obtained from culture after CMV antigen stimulation. The receptors were gathered from a human donor in good health (CMV status not recorded). Some clones in this sample may be carry-over from other donors' samples.

The chain recombines TRBV12-5 with TRBJ2-2; D call uncertain. V lost 3 bases to trimming and J lost 0 bases, with 8 bases between them. This CDR3 has 15 amino acids. The germline gives CDR1 LGHNT, CDR2 FRNRAP. CDR3 loop: CASGFRTANTGELFF. In DNA, the CDR3 is TGTGCTAGTGGTTTCAGAACAGCGAACACCGGGGAGCTGTTTTTT.

V usage is TRBV20-1 and J usage is TRBJ2-3; D perhaps matches TRBD2 (5 bases). The CDR3 runs to 14 residues. Trimming stripped 4 bases from V and 4 bases from J, with 15 bases between. Germline CDR1 DFQATT, CDR2 SNEGSKA (reference sequence). The CDR3 DNA reads as TGCAGTGCTAACGGCTTAGGTAGCGCAGATACGCAGTATTTT. Its protein product is CSANGLGSADTQYF.

J is TRBJ2-1 and V is TRBV7-2; TRBD1 is a possible D gene (6 bases). The CDR3 covers 15 residues. Trimming removed 1 base at V and 8 bases at J, with 15 bases between. Per germline, CDR1 SGHTA and CDR2 FQGNSA. The DNA for the CDR3 is TGTGCCAGCAGCTTAGAAGGGACATTAATCCATGAGCAGTTCTTC. Protein product: CASSLEGTLIHEQFF.

This clonotype occurred a few times. The chain recombines TRBV6-1 with TRBJ2-6; D remains unclear. This CDR3 comprises 14 residues. Trimming shortened V by 7 bases and J by 6 bases, and 13 bases separated the two germline ends. Germline CDR1 MNHNS, CDR2 SASEGT. The CDR3 loop reads CASNLDRKANVLTF. The CDR3 region has the DNA TGTGCCAGCAACCTCGACCGAAAGGCCAACGTCCTGACTTTC.

The rearrangement links TRBV14 to TRBJ2-1, with D uncertain. The CDR3 contains 11 residues. Germline V gene lookup returns CDR1 SGHDN and CDR2 FVKESK. The V and J ends lost 2 bases and 7 bases respectively, with 3 bases between them. The CDR3: CASSQFNEQFF. The CDR3 bases are TGTGCCAGCAGCCAATTTAATGAGCAGTTCTTC. Variable domain in full (rest from reference TRBV14 and TRBJ2-1): EAGVTQFPSHSVIEKGQTVTLRCDPISGHDNLYWYRRVMGKEIKFLLHFVKESKQDESGMPNNRFLAERTGGTYSTLKVQPAELEDSGVYFCASSQFNEQFFGPGTRLTVL.

The chain employs TRBV29-1 and TRBJ2-1, with 12 bases aligning to TRBD1. This CDR3 spans 15 amino acids. V lost 1 base to trimming and J lost 8 bases; unmatched junction nucleotides: 6. Looked up from germline, CDR1 is SQVTM and CDR2 is ANQGSEA. CDR3 sequence reads: CSVEGGQGADDEQFF. The CDR3 nucleotides read TGCAGCGTTGAAGGGGGACAGGGGGCCGACGATGAGCAGTTCTTC.

A few counts support this clonotype. For the CDR3, the DNA is TGTGCCAGCAGCTTAGATAGCAGGTTGAACACTGAAGCTTTCTTT. Its translation is CASSLDSRLNTEAFF. The chain joins TRBV11-2 to TRBJ1-1; D is ambiguous. There are 15 residues in the CDR3. The germline CDR1 and CDR2 sequences are SGHAT and FQNNGV. Trimming took 0 bases from V and 0 from J, leaving 8 bases between them.

The rearrangement uses TRBV7-8 and TRBJ1-1; a weak D match, TRBD1 (6 bases). Trimming cost V 5 bases and J 4 bases, with 17 bases left between them. The V gene's germline CDR1 is SGHVS and CDR2 FQNEAQ. The CDR3 has 15 amino acids. The CDR3 is CASSPRDISTTEAFF. In nucleotides, the CDR3 is TGTGCCAGCAGCCCCCGGGACATTTCAACCACTGAAGCTTTCTTT.

The V and J genes are TRBV7-8 and TRBJ2-7; a weak D match, TRBD1 (6 bases). The CDR3 has 18 amino acids. CDR1 and CDR2 (germline): SGHVS, FQNEAQ. Deletions cut 2 bases from V and 3 bases from J, with 23 bases between. CDR3 nucleotide sequence: TGTGCCAGCAGCTTAAACAGGGAAGGGTTGGATGGGTACTACGAGCAGTACTTC. It codes for CASSLNREGLDGYYEQYF.

The table lists this clonotype with many counts. The rearrangement joins TRBV4-3 to TRBJ1-4, with D unresolved. V was clipped by 0 bases and J by 4 bases, with 9 bases between them. This CDR3 has 15 amino acids. Per the germline V gene, CDR1 is LGHNA and CDR2 is YSLEER. CDR3 region: CASSQDRALNEKLFF. DNA for the CDR3: TGCGCCAGCAGCCAAGATCGGGCCCTTAATGAAAAACTGTTTTTT.

This rearrangement joins TRBV5-1 to TRBJ2-3; possible D gene TRBD1, 5 bases. This CDR3 spans 19 amino acids. V lost 4 bases to trimming and J lost 0 bases, with 24 bases between them. Germline V gene sequence: CDR1 SGHRS, CDR2 YFSETQ. CDR3 residues: CASSRTPGHSTRSTDTQYF. DNA for the CDR3: TGCGCCAGCAGCCGAACCCCAGGACACTCCACGAGGAGCACAGATACGCAGTATTTT.

This clonotype was observed at least ten times. The chain employs TRBV7-2 and TRBJ1-1; TRBD1 agrees at 11 bases. V dropped 5 bases and J dropped 3; count of bases not matched to a gene: 11. Germline V gene lookup returns CDR1 SGHTA and CDR2 FQGNSA. This CDR3 region has 17 residues. The DNA of the CDR3 is TGTGCCAGCAGCACAGAAGGACAGGGGGCAAGGGACACTGAAGCTTTCTTT. It is translated as CASSTEGQGARDTEAFF.

The chain links TRBV4-1 to TRBJ2-5; D is possibly TRBD2 (6 bases). CDR3 size: 17 residues. V was cut by 4 bases and J by 0 bases, with 18 bases left in between. Germline V gene lookup returns CDR1 MGHRA and CDR2 YSYEKL. The CDR3 here is CASSLTAARGHQETQYF. In nucleotides, the CDR3 is TGCGCCAGCAGCCTCACGGCGGCGCGGGGCCACCAAGAGACCCAGTACTTC.

The chain links TRBV12-3 or TRBV12-4 to TRBJ2-1; D is tentatively TRBD1 or TRBD2 (5 bases each). The CDR3 is made up of 15 amino acids. The V end was cut by 5 bases, the J end by 1 base, with 12 bases between. The CDR3 loop reads CASSTLGVSYNEQFF. The CDR3 region has the DNA TGTGCCAGCAGTACCTTGGGGGTTTCCTACAATGAGCAGTTCTTC.

This clonotype was counted only a few times. The V and J genes are TRBV7-2 and TRBJ1-3; 9 bases map to TRBD1. Germline lookup yields CDR1 SGHTA and CDR2 FQGNSA. This CDR3 has 14 amino acids. V gave up 5 bases and J gave up 5 bases; unmatched junction bases: 4. In nucleotides, the CDR3 is TGTGCCAGCAGCCGGGGACAGGGCAGAAACACCATATATTTT. Protein product: CASSRGQGRNTIYF.

In its sample, this clonotype was seen once. This chain uses TRBV4-2 with TRBJ2-2, with D possibly TRBD1 on 6 matching bases. Germline lookup yields CDR1 LGHNA and CDR2 YNFKEQ. Trimming shortened V by 3 bases and J by 0 bases, and 11 bases separated the two germline ends. There are 16 residues in the CDR3. CDR3 coding DNA: TGTGCCAGCAGCCAGCTAACAGGGCCGAACACCGGGGAGCTGTTTTTT. It yields the protein CASSQLTGPNTGELFF.

The V call is TRBV7-6, the J call TRBJ2-7; 7 bases are a match to TRBD1. CDR1 is SGHVS and CDR2 is FNYEAQ in the germline V gene. CDR3 size: 15 residues. V shed 5 bases and J 0 bases; nucleotides not matched to a gene: 7. The CDR3, as DNA: TGTGCCAGCAGCGTCGGGACAGTTTACTCCTACGAGCAGTACTTC. Translation: CASSVGTVYSYEQYF.

DNA for the CDR3: TGCGCCAGCAGCCAAGTGGGGGTAGGTGTCAATGAGCAGTTCTTC. Amino acid sequence: CASSQVGVGVNEQFF. The chain is built from TRBV4-1 and TRBJ2-1; D may match TRBD1 or TRBD2 (5 bases each). CDR1 MGHRA and CDR2 YSYEKL come from the germline V gene. This CDR3 contains 15 residues. With 1 base removed from V and 6 bases from J, the gap between germline ends came to 13 bases.

The chain links TRBV7-2 to TRBJ2-7, with 9 bases matching TRBD2. The junction had 11 bases not matched to a gene; V was cut back by 3 bases and J by 5 bases. The CDR3 spans 16 residues. Germline lookup yields CDR1 SGHTA and CDR2 FQGNSA. This chain's CDR3 is CASSFGLAGNWDEQYF. Here the CDR3 DNA reads TGTGCCAGCAGCTTCGGCCTAGCGGGGAACTGGGACGAGCAGTACTTC.

J is TRBJ2-1 and V is TRBV6-4, with 7 bases that match TRBD1. CDR1 and CDR2 (germline): MRHNA, SNTAGT. The CDR3 totals 16 residues. J lost 7 bases, V lost 0 bases, and 9 bases had no gene match. The CDR3 nucleotides are TGTGCCAGCAGTGACTCGACAGGGTTTGGCGTTAATGAGCAGTTCTTC. The encoded protein is CASSDSTGFGVNEQFF.